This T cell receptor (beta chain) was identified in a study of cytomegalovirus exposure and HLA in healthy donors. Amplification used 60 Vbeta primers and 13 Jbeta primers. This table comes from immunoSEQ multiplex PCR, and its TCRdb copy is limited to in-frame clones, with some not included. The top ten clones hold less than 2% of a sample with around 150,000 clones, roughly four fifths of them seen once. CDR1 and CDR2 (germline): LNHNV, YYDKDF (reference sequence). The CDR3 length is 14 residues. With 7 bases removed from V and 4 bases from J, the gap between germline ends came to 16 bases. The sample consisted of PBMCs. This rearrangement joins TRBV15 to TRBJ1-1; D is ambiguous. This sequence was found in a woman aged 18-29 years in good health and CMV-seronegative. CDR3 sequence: CATNSVAGGTEAFF. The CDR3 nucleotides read TGTGCCACCAACAGCGTCGCAGGAGGCACTGAAGCTTTCTTT.